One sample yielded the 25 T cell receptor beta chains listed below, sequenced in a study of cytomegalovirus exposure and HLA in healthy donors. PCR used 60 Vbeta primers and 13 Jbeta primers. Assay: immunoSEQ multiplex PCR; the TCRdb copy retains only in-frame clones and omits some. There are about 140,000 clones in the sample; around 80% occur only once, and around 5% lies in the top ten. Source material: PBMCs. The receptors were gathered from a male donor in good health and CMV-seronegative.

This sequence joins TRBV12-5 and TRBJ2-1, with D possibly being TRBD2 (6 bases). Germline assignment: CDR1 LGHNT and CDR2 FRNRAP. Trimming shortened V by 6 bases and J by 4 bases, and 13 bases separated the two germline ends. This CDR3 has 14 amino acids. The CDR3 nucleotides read TGTGCTAGTGGCCCGGGACTGGGATACAATGAGCAGTTCTTC. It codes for CASGPGLGYNEQFF.

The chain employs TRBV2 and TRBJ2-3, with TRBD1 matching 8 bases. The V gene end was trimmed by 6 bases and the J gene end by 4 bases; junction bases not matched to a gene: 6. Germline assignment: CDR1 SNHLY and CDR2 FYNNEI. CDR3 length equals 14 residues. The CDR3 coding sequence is TGTGCCAGCAGCCGGGACAGGTTAGCAGATACGCAGTATTTT. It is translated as CASSRDRLADTQYF.

Written as DNA, the CDR3 is TGCGCCAGCAGCCAAGGGCAGGGGAATGGGGACTATGGCTACACCTTC. Its translation: CASSQGQGNGDYGYTF. The genes are TRBV4-1 and TRBJ1-2; TRBD1 is a possible D gene (6 bases). The CDR3 sequence is 16 residues long. CDR1 and CDR2 (germline): MGHRA, YSYEKL. The ends were cut back, 1 base at V and 3 bases at J, with 15 bases in the middle.

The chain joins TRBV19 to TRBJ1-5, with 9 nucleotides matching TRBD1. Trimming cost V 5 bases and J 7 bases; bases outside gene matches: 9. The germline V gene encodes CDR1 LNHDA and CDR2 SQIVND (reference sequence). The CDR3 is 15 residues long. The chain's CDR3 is CASSVRDRERQPQHF. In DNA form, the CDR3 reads TGTGCCAGTAGTGTCCGGGACAGGGAAAGACAGCCCCAGCATTTT.

DNA of the CDR3: TGTGCCAGTAGTTTCCCAGGTACTTATGAAGCTTTCTTT. Its protein is CASSFPGTYEAFF. The gene calls are TRBV19 and TRBJ1-1; D is unresolved. Germline values: CDR1 LNHDA, CDR2 SQIVND (reference sequence). The CDR3 covers 13 residues. V was shortened by 5 bases and J by 7 bases, with 14 bases between the two germline ends.

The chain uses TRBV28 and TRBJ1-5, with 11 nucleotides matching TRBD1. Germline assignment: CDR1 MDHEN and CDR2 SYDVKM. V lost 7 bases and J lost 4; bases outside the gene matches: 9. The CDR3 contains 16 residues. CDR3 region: CASTPGGQGDNQPQHF. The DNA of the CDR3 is TGTGCCAGCACCCCGGGGGGACAGGGGGATAATCAGCCCCAGCATTTT.

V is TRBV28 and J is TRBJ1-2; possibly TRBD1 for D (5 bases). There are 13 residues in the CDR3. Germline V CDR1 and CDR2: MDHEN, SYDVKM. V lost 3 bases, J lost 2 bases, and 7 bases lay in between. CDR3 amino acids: CASSFGGNYGYTF. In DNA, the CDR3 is TGTGCCAGCAGTTTTGGGGGGAACTATGGCTACACCTTC.

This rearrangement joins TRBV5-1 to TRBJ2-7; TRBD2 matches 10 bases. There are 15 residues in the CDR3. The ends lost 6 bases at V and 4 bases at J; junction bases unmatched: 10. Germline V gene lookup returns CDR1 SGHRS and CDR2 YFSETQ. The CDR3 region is CASNGGVAGGYEQYF. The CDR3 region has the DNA TGCGCCAGCAACGGAGGGGTAGCGGGGGGTTACGAGCAGTACTTC.

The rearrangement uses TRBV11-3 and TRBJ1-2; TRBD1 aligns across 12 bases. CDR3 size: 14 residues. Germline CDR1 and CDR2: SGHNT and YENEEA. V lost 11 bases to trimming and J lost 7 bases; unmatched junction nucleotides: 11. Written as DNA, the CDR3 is TGTGCCGGATTCCCGGGACAGGGGGCTTGTGGCTACACCTTC. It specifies CAGFPGQGACGYTF.

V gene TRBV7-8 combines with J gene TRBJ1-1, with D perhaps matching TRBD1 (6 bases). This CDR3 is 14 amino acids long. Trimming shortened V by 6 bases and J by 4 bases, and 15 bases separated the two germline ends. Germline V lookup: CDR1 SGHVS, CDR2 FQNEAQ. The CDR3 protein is CASSGGGLFTEAFF. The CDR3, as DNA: TGTGCCAGCAGTGGGGGGGGGCTTTTCACTGAAGCTTTCTTT.

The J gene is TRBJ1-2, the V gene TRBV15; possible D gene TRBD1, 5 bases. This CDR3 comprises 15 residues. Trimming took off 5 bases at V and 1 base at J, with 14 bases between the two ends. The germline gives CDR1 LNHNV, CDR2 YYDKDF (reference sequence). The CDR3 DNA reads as TGTGCCACCAGCGACCCAGCTAGGGGTAACTATGGCTACACCTTC. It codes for CATSDPARGNYGYTF.

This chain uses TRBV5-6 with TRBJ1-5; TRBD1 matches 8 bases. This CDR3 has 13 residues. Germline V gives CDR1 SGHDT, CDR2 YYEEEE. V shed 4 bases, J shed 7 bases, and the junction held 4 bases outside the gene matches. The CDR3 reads CASSPGGGQPQHF. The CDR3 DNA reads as TGTGCCAGCAGCCCAGGGGGCGGACAGCCCCAGCATTTT.

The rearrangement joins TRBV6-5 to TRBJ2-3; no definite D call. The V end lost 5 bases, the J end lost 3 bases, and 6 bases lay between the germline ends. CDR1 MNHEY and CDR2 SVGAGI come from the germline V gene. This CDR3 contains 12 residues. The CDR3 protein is CASSSTTDTQYF. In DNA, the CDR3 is TGTGCCAGCAGTAGCACTACAGATACGCAGTATTTT.

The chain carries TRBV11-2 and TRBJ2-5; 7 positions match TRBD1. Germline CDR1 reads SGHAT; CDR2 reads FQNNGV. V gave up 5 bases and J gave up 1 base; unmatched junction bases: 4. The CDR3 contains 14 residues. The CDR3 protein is CASSDRVSQETQYF. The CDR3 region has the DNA TGTGCCAGCAGCGACAGGGTCTCCCAAGAGACCCAGTACTTC.

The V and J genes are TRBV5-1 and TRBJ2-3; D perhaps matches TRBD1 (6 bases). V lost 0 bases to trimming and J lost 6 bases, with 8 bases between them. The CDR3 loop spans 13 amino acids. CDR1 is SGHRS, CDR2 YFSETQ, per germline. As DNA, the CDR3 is TGCGCCAGCAGCTTGGACAGGGAGGATACGCAGTATTTT. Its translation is CASSLDREDTQYF.

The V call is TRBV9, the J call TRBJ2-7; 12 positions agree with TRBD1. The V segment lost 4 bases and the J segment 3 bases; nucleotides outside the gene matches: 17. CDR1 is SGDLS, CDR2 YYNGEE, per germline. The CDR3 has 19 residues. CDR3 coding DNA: TGTGCCAGCAGCTCGGGCCTTGGGACAGGGGGCAACCCTGTCTACGAGCAGTACTTC. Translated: CASSSGLGTGGNPVYEQYF. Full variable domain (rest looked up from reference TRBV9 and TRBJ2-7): DSGVTQTPKHLITATGQRVTLRCSPRSGDLSVYWYQQSLDQGLQFLIQYYNGEERAKGNILERFSAQQFPDLHSELNLSSLELGDSALYFCASSSGLGTGGNPVYEQYFGPGTRLTVT.

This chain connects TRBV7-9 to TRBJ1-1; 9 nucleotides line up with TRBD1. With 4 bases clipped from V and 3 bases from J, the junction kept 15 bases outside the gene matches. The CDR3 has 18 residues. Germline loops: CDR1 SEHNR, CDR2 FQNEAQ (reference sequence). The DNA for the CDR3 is TGTGCCAGCAGCTCGGTCGGGGGGACAGGGACGATCCACACTGAAGCTTTCTTT. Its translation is CASSSVGGTGTIHTEAFF.

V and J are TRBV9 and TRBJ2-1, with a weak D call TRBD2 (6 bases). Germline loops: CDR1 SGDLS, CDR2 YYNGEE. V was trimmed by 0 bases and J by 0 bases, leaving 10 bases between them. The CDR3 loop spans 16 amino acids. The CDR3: CASSVDGGSSYNEQFF. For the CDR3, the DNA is TGTGCCAGCAGCGTAGACGGGGGTAGCTCCTACAATGAGCAGTTCTTC.

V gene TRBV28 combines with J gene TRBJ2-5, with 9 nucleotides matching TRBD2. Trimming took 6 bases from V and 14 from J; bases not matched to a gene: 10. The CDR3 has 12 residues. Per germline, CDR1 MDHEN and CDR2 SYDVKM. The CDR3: CASSPGISGGYF. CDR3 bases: TGTGCCAGCAGCCCTGGGATTAGCGGGGGTTACTTC.

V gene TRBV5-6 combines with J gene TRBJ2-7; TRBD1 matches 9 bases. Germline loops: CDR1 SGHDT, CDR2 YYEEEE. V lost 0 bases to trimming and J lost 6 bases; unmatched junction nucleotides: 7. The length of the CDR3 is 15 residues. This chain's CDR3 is CASSLVGQGGSEQYF. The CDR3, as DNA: TGTGCCAGCAGCTTGGTGGGACAGGGAGGCTCCGAGCAGTACTTC.

The CDR3 loop is CASSESYNSPLHF. CDR3 coding DNA: TGTGCCAGCAGTGAATCTTATAATTCACCCCTCCACTTT. V is TRBV6-4 and J is TRBJ1-6; D is uncertain. The CDR3 loop spans 13 amino acids. V was pared by 3 bases and J by 4 bases, with 4 bases between. Germline V gives CDR1 MRHNA, CDR2 SNTAGT.

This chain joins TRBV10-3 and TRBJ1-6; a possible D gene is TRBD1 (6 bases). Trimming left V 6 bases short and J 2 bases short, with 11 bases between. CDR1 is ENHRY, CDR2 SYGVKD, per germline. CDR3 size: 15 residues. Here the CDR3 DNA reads TGTGCCATCAGGTCCGAGGGGGCCTATAATTCACCCCTCCACTTT. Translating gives CAIRSEGAYNSPLHF.

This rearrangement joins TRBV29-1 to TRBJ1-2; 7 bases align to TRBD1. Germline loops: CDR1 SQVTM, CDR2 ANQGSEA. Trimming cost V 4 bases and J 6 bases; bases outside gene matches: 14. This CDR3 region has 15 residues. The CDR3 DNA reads TGCAGCGTTGCTGAAGGTAGGGGGCTGTCGAATGGCTACACCTTC. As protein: CSVAEGRGLSNGYTF.

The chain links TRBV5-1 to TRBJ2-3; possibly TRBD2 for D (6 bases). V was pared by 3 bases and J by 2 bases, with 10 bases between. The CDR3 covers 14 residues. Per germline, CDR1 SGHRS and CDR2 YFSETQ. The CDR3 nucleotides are TGCGCCAGCAGCTCGGGGGAGATCACAGATACGCAGTATTTT. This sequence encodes CASSSGEITDTQYF.

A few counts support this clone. CDR3 sequence reads: CASSYSGRGAFGYTF. The CDR3 DNA reads TGTGCCAGCAGTTACTCGGGCAGGGGCGCTTTTGGCTACACCTTC. J is TRBJ1-2 and V is TRBV6-5, with D possibly being TRBD1 (6 bases). The V gene lost 0 bases and the J gene lost 7 bases, with 15 bases spanning the gap. The CDR3 runs to 15 residues. The germline V gene has CDR1 MNHEY and CDR2 SVGAGI.